This T cell receptor beta chain was captured by sequencing in a study of regulatory T cells in long-lasting Graves disease. The wider study: Graves' patients diagnosed newly had used antithyroid drugs under 3 months.

Study observations and caveats: It was peripheral blood alone, not thyroid tissue, that was studied.

In this sample, this clonotype turned up many times. Antigen unknown. Time point reported: newly diagnosed GD, antithyroid drugs for less than 3 months. The TCR library was prepared using RNA isolated from PBMCs. Relying on iRepertoire HTBI primers and Arm-PCR of CDR3 regions, the team built TCR beta libraries. TCRdb used MiXCR to reprocess the multiplex PCR reads, holding one entry per CDR3 protein. Of 400,000 to 500,000 distinct CDR3 sequences listed, about 15% are singletons. Separately, the same data were catalogued under a study of T cells in Graves' hyperthyroidism and ophthalmopathy.

The sequence came from a woman aged 30 to 39 with Graves disease. Sequencing was performed on peripheral blood mononuclear cells (PBMCs), taken at new diagnosis, from a patient treated with antithyroid drugs.

CDR3 sequence (DNA): TGCAGTGCTAGAGATGGGACGGGAGGGGGGAATGAGCAGTTCTTC. Residues: CSARDGTGGGNEQFF. The V call is TRBV20-1, the J call TRBJ2-1, with 8 bases lining up with TRBD2. CDR3 length: 15 residues. Germline values: CDR1 DFQATT, CDR2 SNEGSKA (reference sequence). V lost 0 bases to trimming and J lost 7 bases; unmatched junction nucleotides: 8.